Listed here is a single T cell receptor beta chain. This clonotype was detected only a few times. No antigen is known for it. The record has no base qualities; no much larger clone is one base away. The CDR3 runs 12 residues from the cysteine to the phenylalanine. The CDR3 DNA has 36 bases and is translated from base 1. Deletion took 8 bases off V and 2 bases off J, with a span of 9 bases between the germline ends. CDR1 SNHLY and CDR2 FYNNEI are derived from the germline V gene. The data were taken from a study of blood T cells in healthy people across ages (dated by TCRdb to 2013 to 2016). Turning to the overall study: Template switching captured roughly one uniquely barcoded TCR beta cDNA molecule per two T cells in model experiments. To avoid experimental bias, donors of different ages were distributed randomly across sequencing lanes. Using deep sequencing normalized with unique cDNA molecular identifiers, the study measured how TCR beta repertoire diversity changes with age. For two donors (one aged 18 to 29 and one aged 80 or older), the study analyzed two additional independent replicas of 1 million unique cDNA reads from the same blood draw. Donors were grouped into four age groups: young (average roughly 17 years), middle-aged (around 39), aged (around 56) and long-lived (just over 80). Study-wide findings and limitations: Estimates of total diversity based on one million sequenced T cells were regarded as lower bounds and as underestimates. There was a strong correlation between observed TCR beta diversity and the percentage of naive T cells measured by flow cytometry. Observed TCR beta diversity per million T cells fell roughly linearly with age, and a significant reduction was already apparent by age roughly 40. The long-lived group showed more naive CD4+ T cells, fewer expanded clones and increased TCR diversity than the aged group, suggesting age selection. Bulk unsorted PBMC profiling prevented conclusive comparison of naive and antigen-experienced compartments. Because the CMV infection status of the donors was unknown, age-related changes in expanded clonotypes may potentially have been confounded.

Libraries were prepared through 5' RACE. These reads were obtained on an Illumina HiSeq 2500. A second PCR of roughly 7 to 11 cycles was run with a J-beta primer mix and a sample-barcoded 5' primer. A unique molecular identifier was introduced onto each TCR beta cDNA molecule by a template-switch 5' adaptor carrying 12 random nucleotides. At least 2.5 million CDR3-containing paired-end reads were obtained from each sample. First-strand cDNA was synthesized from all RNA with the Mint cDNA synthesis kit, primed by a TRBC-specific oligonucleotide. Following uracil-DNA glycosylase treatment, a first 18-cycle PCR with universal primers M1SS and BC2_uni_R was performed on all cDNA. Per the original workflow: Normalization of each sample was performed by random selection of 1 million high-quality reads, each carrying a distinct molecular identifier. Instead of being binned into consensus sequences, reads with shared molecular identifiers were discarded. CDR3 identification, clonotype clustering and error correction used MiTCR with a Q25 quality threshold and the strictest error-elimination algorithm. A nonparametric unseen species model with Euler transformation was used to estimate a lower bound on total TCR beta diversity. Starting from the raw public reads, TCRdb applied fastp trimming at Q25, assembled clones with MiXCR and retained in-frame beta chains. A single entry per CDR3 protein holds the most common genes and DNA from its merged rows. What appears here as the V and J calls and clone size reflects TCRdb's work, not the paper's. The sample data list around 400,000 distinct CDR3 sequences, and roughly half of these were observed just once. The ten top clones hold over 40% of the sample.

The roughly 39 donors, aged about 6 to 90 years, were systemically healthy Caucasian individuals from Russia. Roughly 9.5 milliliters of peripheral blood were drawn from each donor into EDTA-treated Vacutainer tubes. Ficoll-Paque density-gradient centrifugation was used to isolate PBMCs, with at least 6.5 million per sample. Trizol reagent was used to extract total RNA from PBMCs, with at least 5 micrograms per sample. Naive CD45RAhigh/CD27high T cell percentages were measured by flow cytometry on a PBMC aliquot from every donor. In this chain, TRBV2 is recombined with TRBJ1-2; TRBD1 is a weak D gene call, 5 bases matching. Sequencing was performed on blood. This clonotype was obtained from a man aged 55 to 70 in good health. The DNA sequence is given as TGTGCCAGCCGCCGGGACAACTATGGCTACACCTTC. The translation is CASRRDNYGYTF. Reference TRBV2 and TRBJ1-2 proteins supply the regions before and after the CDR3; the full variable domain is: EPEVTQTPSHQVTQMGQEVILRCVPISNHLYFYWYRQILGQKVEFLVSFYNNEISEKSEIFDDQFSVERPDGSNFTLKIRSTKLEDSAMYFCASRRDNYGYTFGSGTRLTVV.